This T cell receptor (beta chain) was identified in a study of blood T cell repertoires in COVID-19. Profiled with immunoSEQ multiplex PCR; TCRdb holds only in-frame clones, not every one. Among around 400,000 clones listed, more than 70% were seen once. The TCR originated in a woman aged 18-29 years who had been exposed to COVID-19. Sample: PBMCs or T cells enriched from blood (not recorded which).

The CDR3 DNA follows: TGCGCCAGCAGTAAGGAAGTTGGCGGGGGCCAAGAGACCCAGTACTTC. Amino acid sequence: CASSKEVGGGQETQYF. V is TRBV5-1 and J is TRBJ2-5; 7 positions match TRBD2. The germline V gene encodes CDR1 SGHRS and CDR2 YFSETQ. V shed 5 bases, J shed 1 base, and the junction held 11 bases outside the gene matches. This CDR3 has 16 residues.